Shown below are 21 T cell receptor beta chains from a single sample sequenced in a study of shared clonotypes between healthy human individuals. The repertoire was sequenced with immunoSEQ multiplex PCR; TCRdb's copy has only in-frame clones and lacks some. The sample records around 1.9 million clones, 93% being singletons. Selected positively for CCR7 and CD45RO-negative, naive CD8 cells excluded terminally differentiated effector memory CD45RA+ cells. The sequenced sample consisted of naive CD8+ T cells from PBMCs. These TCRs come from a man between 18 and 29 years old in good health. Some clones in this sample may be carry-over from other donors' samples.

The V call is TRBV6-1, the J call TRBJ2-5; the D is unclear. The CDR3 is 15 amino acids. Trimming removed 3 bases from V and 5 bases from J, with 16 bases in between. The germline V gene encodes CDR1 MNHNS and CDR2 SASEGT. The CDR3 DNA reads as TGTGCCAGCAGTGATGGATTGGTGACCGGGGAGACCCAGTACTTC. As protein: CASSDGLVTGETQYF.

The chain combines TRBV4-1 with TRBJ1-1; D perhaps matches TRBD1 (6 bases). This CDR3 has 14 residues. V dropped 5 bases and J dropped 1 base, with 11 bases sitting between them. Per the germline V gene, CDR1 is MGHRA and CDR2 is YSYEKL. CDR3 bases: TGCGCCAGCAGCGGTCCACAGGGGAACACTGAAGCTTTCTTT. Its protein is CASSGPQGNTEAFF.

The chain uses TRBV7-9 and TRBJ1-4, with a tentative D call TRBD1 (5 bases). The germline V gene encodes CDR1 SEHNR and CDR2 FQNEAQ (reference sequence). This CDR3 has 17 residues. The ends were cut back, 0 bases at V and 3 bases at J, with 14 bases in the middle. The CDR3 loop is CASSLAGPQGPNEKLFF. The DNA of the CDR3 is TGTGCCAGCAGCTTAGCGGGCCCCCAGGGACCTAATGAAAAACTGTTTTTT.

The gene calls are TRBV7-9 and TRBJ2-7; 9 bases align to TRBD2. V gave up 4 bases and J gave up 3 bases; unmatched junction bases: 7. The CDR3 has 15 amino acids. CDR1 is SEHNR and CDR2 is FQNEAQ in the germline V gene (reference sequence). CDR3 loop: CASSSPTSGDYEQYF. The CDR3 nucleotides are TGTGCCAGCAGCTCTCCGACTAGCGGAGACTACGAGCAGTACTTC.

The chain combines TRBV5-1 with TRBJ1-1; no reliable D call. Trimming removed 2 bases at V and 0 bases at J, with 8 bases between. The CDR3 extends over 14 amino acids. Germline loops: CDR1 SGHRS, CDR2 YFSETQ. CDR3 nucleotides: TGCGCCAGCAGCTTTAATACAGTGAACACTGAAGCTTTCTTT. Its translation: CASSFNTVNTEAFF.

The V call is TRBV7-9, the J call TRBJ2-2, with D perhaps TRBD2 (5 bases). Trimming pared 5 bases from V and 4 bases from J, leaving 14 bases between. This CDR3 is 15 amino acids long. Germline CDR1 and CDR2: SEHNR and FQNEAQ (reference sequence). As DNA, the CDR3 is TGTGCCAGCAGCCCGGACTTGACGGGCACCGGGGAGCTGTTTTTT. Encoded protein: CASSPDLTGTGELFF. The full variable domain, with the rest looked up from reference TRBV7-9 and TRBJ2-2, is DTGVSQNPRHKITKRGQNVTFRCDPISEHNRLYWYRQTLGQGPEFLTYFQNEAQLEKSRLLSDRFSAERPKGSFSTLEIQRTEQGDSAMYLCASSPDLTGTGELFFGEGSRLTVL.

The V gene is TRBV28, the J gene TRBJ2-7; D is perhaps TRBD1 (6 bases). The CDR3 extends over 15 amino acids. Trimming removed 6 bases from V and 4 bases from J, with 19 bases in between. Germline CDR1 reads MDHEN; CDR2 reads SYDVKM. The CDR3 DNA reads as TGTGCCAGCAGGAGCGAAGACAGGCTGGCATACGAGCAGTACTTC. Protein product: CASRSEDRLAYEQYF.

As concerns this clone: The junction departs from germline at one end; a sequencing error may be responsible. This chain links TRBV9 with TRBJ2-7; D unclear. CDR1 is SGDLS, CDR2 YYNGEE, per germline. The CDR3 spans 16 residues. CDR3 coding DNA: TGTGCCAGCAGCGTAGGACCACTCCCAGACAAGTACGTGCAGTACTTC. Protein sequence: CASSVGPLPDKYVQYF. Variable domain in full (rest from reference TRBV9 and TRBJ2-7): DSGVTQTPKHLITATGQRVTLRCSPRSGDLSVYWYQQSLDQGLQFLIQYYNGEERAKGNILERFSAQQFPDLHSELNLSSLELGDSALYFCASSVGPLPDKYVQYFGPGTRLTVT.

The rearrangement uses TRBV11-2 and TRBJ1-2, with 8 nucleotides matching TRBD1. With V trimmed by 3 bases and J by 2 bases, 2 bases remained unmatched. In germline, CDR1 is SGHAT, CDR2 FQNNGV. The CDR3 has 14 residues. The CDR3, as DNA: TGTGCCAGCAGCTTTCGGGACAGGAACTATGGCTACACCTTC. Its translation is CASSFRDRNYGYTF.

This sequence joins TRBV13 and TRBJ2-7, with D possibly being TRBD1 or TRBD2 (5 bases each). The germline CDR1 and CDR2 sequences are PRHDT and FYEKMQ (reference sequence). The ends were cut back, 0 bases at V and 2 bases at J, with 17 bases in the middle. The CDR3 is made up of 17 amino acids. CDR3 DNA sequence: TGTGCCAGCAGCTTAGGCCTAGTCGGGGCCTTAACCTACGAGCAGTACTTC. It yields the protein CASSLGLVGALTYEQYF.

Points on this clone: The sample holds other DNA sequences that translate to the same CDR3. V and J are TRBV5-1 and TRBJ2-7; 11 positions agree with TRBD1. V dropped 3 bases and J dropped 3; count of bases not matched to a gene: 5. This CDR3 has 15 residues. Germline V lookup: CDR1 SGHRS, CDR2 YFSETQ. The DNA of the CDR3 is TGCGCCAGCAGCTCCCCGGGACAGGGGGACTACGAGCAGTACTTC. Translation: CASSSPGQGDYEQYF. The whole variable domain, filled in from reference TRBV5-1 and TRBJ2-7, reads KAGVTQTPRYLIKTRGQQVTLSCSPISGHRSVSWYQQTPGQGLQFLFEYFSETQRNKGNFPGRFSGRQFSNSRSEMNVSTLELGDSALYLCASSSPGQGDYEQYFGPGTRLTVT.

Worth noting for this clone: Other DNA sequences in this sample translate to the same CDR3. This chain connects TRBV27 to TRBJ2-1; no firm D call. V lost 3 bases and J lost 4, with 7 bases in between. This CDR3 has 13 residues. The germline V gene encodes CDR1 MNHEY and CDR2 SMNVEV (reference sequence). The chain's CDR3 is CASSFGLYNEQFF. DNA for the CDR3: TGTGCCAGCAGTTTCGGGTTGTACAATGAGCAGTTCTTC.

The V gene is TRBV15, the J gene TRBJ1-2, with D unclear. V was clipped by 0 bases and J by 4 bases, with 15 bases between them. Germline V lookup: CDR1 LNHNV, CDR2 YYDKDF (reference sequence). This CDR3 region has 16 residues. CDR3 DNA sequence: TGTGCCACCAGCAGAGATTGGATCTCGGGCGGCTATGGCTACACCTTC. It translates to CATSRDWISGGYGYTF.

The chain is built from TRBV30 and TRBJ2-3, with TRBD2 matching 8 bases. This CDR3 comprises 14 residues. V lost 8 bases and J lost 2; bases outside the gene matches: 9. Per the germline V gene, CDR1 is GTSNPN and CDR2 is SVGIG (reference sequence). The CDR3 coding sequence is TGTGCCGGAACCTTAGCGGGACCCACAGATACGCAGTATTTT. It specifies CAGTLAGPTDTQYF.

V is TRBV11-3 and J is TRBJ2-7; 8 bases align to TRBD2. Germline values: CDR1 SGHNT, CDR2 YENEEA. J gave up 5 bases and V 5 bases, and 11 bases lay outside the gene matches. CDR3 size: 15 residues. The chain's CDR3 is CASSLRGGGGNEQYF. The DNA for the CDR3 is TGTGCCAGCAGCCTCCGGGGGGGTGGCGGGAACGAGCAGTACTTC. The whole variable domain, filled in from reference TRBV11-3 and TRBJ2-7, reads EAGVVQSPRYKIIEKKQPVAFWCNPISGHNTLYWYLQNLGQGPELLIRYENEEAVDDSQLPKDRFSAERLKGVDSTLKIQPAELGDSAVYLCASSLRGGGGNEQYFGPGTRLTVT.

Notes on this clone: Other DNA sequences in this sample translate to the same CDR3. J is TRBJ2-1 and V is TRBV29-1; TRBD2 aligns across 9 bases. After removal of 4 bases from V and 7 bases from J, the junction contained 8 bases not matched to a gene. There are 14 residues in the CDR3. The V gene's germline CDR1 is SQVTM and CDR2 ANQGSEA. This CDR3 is CSVVLAGAGNEQFF. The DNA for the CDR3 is TGCAGCGTTGTTTTAGCGGGAGCGGGGAATGAGCAGTTCTTC.

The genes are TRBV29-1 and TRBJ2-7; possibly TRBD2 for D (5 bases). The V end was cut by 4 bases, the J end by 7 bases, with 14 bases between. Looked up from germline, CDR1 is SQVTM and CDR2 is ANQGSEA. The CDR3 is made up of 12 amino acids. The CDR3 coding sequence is TGCAGCGTTGGAGTCCGGGGTCGGGAGCAGTACTTC. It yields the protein CSVGVRGREQYF.

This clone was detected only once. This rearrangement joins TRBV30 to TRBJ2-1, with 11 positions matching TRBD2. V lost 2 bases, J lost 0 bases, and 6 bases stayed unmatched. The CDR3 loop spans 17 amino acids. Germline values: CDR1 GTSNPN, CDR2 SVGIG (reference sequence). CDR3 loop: CAWSYLAGGSSYNEQFF. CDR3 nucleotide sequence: TGTGCCTGGAGTTACCTAGCGGGAGGAAGCTCCTACAATGAGCAGTTCTTC.

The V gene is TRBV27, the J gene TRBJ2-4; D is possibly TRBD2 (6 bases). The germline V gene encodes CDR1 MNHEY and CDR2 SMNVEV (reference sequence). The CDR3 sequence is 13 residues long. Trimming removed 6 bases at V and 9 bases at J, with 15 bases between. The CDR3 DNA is TGTGCCAGCAGCACCTCCGGACTATTCATTCAGTACTTC. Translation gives CASSTSGLFIQYF.

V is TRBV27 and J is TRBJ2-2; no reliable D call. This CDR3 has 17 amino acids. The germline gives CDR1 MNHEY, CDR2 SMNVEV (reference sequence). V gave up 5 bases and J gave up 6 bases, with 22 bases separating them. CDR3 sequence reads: CASSPLIGRLNAGELFF. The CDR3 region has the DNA TGTGCCAGCAGTCCACTTATAGGGCGGTTGAATGCCGGGGAGCTGTTTTTT.

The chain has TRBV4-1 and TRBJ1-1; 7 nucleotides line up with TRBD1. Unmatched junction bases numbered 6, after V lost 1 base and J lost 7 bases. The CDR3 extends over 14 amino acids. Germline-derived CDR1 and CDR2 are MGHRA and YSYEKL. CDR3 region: CASSQVQGPSEAFF. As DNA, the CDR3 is TGCGCCAGCAGCCAAGTACAGGGGCCTAGTGAAGCTTTCTTT.